This TCR beta chain was recorded in a study of CD8 T cells in Susac syndrome. There are 14 residues in the CDR3. Deletions cut 7 bases from V and 6 bases from J, with 16 bases between. Germline lookup yields CDR1 SNHLY and CDR2 FYNNEI. Random hexamers were used to reverse transcribe the RNA input (about 0.5 to 1 ug). TCRdb re-called the immunoSEQ multiplex PCR reads with MiXCR, one entry per CDR3 protein. Of 100,000 to 150,000 distinct CDR3 sequences listed, roughly 80% are singletons. This TCR came from a human donor with multiple sclerosis. Sequencing input: CD8+ T cells from PBMCs. The chain recombines TRBV2 with TRBJ1-5; a possible D gene is TRBD1 (5 bases). Written as DNA, the CDR3 is TGTGCCAGCACAGGCGGGGGATACCGTCAGCCCCAGCATTTT. It is translated as CASTGGGYRQPQHF.